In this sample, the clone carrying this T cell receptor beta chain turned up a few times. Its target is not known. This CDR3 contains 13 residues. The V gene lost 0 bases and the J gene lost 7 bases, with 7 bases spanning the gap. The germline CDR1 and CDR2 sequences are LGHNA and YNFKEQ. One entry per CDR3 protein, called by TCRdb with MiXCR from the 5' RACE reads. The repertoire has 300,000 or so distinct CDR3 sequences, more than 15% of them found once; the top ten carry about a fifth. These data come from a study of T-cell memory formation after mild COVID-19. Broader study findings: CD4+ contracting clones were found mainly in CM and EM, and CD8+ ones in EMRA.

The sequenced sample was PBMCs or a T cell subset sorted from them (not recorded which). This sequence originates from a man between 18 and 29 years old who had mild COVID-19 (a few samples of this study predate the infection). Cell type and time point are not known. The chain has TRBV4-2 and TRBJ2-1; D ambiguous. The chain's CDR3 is CASSQDRVNEQFF. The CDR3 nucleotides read TGTGCCAGCAGCCAAGATCGCGTGAATGAGCAGTTCTTC.